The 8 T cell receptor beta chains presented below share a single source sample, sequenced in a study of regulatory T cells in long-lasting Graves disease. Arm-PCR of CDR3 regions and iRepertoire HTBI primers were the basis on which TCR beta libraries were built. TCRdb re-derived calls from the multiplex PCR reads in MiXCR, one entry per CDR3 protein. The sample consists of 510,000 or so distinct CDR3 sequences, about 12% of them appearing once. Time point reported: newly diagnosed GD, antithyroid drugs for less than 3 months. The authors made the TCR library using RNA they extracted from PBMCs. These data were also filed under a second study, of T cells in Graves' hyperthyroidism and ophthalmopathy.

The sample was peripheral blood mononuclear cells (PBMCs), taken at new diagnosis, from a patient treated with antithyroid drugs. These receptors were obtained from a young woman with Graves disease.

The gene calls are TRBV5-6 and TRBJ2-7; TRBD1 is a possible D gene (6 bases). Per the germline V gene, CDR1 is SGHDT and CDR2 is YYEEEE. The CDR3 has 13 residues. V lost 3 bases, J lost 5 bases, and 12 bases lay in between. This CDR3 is CASSWDKNHEQYF. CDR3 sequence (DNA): TGTGCCAGCAGCTGGGACAAGAACCACGAGCAGTACTTC.

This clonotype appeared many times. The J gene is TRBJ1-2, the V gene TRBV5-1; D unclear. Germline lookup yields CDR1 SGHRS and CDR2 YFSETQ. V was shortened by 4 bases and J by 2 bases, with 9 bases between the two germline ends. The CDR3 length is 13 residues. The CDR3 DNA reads TGCGCCAGCAGCATCGACACGAACTATGGCTACACCTTC. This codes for CASSIDTNYGYTF.

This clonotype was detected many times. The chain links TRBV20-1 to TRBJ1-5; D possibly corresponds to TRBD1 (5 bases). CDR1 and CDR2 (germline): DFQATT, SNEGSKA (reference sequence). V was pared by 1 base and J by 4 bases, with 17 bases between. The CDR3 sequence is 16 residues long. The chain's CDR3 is CSARGGNGPKNQPQHF. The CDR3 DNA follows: TGCAGTGCTAGAGGGGGGAACGGACCGAAAAATCAGCCCCAGCATTTT.

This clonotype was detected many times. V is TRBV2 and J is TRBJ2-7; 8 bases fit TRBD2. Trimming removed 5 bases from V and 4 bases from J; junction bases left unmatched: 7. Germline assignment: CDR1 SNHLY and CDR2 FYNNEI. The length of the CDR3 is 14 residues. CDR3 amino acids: CASSRSGSWYEQYF. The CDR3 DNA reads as TGTGCCAGCAGTCGGAGCGGGAGTTGGTACGAGCAGTACTTC.

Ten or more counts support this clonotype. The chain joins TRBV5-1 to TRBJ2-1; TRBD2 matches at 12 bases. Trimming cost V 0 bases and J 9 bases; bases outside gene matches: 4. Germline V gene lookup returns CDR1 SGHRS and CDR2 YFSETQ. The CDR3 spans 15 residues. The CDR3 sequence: CASSLGTSGISEQFF. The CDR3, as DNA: TGCGCCAGCAGCTTGGGGACTAGCGGGATAAGTGAGCAGTTCTTC.

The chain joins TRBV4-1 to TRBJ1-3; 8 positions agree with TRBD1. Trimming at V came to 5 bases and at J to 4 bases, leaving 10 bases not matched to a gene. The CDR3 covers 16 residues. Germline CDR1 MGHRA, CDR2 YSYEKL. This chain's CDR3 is CASSSPGQDVGNTIYF. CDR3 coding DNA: TGCGCCAGCAGCTCTCCGGGACAGGACGTAGGAAACACCATATATTTT.

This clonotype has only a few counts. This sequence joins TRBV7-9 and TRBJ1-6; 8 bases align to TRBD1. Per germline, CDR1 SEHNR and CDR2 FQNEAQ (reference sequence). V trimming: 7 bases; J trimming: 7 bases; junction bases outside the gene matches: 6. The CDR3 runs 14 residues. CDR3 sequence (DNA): TGTGCCAGCACCGGACAGGGCAGGAATTCACCCCTCCACTTT. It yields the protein CASTGQGRNSPLHF.

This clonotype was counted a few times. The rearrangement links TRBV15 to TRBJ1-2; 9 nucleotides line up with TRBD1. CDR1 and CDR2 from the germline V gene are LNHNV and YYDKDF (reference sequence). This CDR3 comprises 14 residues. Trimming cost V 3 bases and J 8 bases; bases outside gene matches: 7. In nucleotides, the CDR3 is TGTGCCACCAGCAGGGGGACAGGGCCGAGGGGCTACACCTTC. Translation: CATSRGTGPRGYTF.